The sequence of this T cell receptor (beta chain) was determined in a study of blood T cell repertoires in COVID-19 (dated by TCRdb to about 2020). Describing the broader study: The collaborator samples originated in the United States, Italy and Spain and spanned the acute and convalescent phases of COVID-19. Deeply sampled blood TCRbeta repertoires from subjects exposed to, actively infected with, or recovered from COVID-19 were included in the dataset. The prospective study material was composed of cDNA or gDNA derived from T cells, B-cell-depleted T cells, or PBMCs. Samples were obtained from the ongoing ImmuneRACE study (first 160 participants) and from over 1,000 subjects provided by 6 global collaborators. Where available, HLA class I and class II types were taken from metadata supplied by the sample provider and were not determined by assay-based typing. Nearly every sample came with metadata listing a de-identified subject ID, COVID-19 status, age in years and sex. The repertoires were released in a freely available public database intended as a resource for research on the immune response to SARS-CoV-2. General findings and caveats noted by the study authors: Clinical and demographic metadata were provided uncurated, with the amount varying by source and participant.

The immunoSEQ Assay, a bias-controlled multiplex PCR, was used to amplify TCRbeta CDR3 regions from genomic DNA. In the original analysis: Nucleated cell counts per sample were estimated from amplification of reference gene primers within the assay. To quantify the absolute abundance of each unique TCRbeta CDR3 rearrangement, sequence reads were collapsed and filtered. For each sample, productive Simpson clonality was calculated by taking the square root of Simpson's diversity index across productive rearrangements. TCRdb retrieved this table from immuneACCESS and kept in-frame rearrangements only. Not all clones are present; in checked studies, unresolved V genes account for under half, and no reason is known for the remainder. That table gives V, J and clone size, and the DNA gave D and trimming. The sample yields 250,000 to 300,000 clones; 75% to 90% were counted once. The ten biggest clones cover less than 3% of the sample.

Collaborating institutions collected whole blood in K2EDTA tubes following their own protocols. Collaborator samples were shipped for TCRbeta analysis as frozen whole blood, isolated PBMCs, or DNA extracted from either sample type. According to the germline V gene, CDR1 reads SGHVS and CDR2 reads FQNEAQ. The junction shows trimming of 2 bases on V and 3 bases on J, and the gene matches do not reach 6 bases of it. From its cysteine to its phenylalanine, the CDR3 spans 16 amino acids. The retained sequence is limited to the CDR3, 48 bases, with the frame set at the first base. As regards this clone: Its antigen is currently not known. No much larger clone is present one base from it, and per-base qualities are unavailable.

The specimen was peripheral blood. The TCR was taken from a woman in her twenties or thirties with active or convalescent COVID-19. In this chain, TRBV7-8 is recombined with TRBJ1-2; the junction holds 10 bases that match TRBD1. Here is the DNA: TGTGCCAGCAGCTTATCTTTCGGACAGGGGGACTATGGCTACACCTTC. It specifies CASSLSFGQGDYGYTF.